The 19 T cell receptor beta chains given below trace back to one sample, sequenced in a study of blood T cell repertoires in COVID-19. Assay used: immunoSEQ multiplex PCR; TCRdb lists only in-frame clones, some missing. The table lists 120,000 to 150,000 clones, 70% to 90% of them singletons. Material for sequencing was peripheral blood. The source is a woman aged 55-69 years with COVID-19, enrolled during active disease.

This clone was counted a few times. The chain is built from TRBV30 and TRBJ1-4, with a weak D call TRBD1 (5 bases). From germline, CDR1 is GTSNPN and CDR2 SVGIG (reference sequence). Between the trimmed V and J ends, which lost 0 bases and 6 bases, there was a span of 8 bases. The CDR3 has 13 residues. CDR3 coding DNA: TGTGCCTGGAGTGTAGGGGAAGATGAAAAACTGTTTTTT. Translating it yields CAWSVGEDEKLFF.

This chain connects TRBV5-1 to TRBJ2-5, with unresolved D. Germline CDR1 reads SGHRS; CDR2 reads YFSETQ. The CDR3 contains 13 residues. V was trimmed by 4 bases and J by 1 base, leaving 8 bases between them. The CDR3 sequence: CASSPFLQETQYF. The CDR3 DNA follows: TGCGCCAGCAGCCCTTTCCTCCAAGAGACCCAGTACTTC.

This rearrangement joins TRBV30 to TRBJ2-3; TRBD2 agrees at 8 bases. The V and J ends lost 1 base and 2 bases, in that order; junction bases with no gene match: 5. The CDR3 is 15 residues long. Looked up from germline, CDR1 is GTSNPN and CDR2 is SVGIG (reference sequence). The CDR3 protein is CAWSAGSGDTDTQYF. The CDR3 bases are TGTGCCTGGAGTGCGGGTAGCGGGGACACAGATACGCAGTATTTT.

This clone came up once. The V call is TRBV15, the J call TRBJ2-1, with TRBD2 matching over 7 bases. The CDR3 spans 17 residues. J gave up 0 bases and V 5 bases, and 10 bases lay outside the gene matches. From germline, CDR1 is LNHNV and CDR2 YYDKDF (reference sequence). Here the CDR3 reads CATSFASGPSSYNEQFF. In DNA form, the CDR3 reads TGTGCCACCAGCTTTGCTAGCGGTCCCAGCTCCTACAATGAGCAGTTCTTC.

This clone was recorded only once. V and J are TRBV18 and TRBJ2-7; the match to TRBD1 covers 10 bases. CDR1 is KGHSH, CDR2 LQKENI, per germline. The ends lost 8 bases at V and 5 bases at J; junction bases unmatched: 15. The CDR3 spans 16 residues. The CDR3 coding sequence is TGTGCCAGCGGAAAGGTTAAGGGGACAGGGGTGGACGAGCAGTACTTC. It specifies CASGKVKGTGVDEQYF.

The rearrangement uses TRBV27 and TRBJ1-5; 9 bases map to TRBD1. The V gene end was trimmed by 0 bases and the J gene end by 6 bases; junction bases not matched to a gene: 6. The CDR3 extends over 16 amino acids. The germline V gene has CDR1 MNHEY and CDR2 SMNVEV (reference sequence). The CDR3 protein is CASSLSGTGKTQPQHF. Here the CDR3 DNA reads TGTGCCAGCAGTTTATCGGGGACAGGGAAGACTCAGCCCCAGCATTTT.

The chain joins TRBV5-1 to TRBJ1-1, with a tentative D call TRBD1 (5 bases). Germline CDR1 is SGHRS and CDR2 is YFSETQ. The CDR3 runs to 14 residues. The V gene lost 4 bases and the J gene lost 1 base, with 11 bases spanning the gap. The CDR3 sequence is CASSRNGQNTEAFF. CDR3 bases: TGCGCCAGCAGCCGGAATGGACAGAACACTGAAGCTTTCTTT.

CDR3 sequence (DNA): TGTGCCAGTAGTAACAGCTATAACACTGAAGCTTTCTTT. The encoded protein is CASSNSYNTEAFF. The chain joins TRBV19 to TRBJ1-1; D is undetermined. The CDR3 covers 13 residues. V dropped 4 bases and J dropped 2 bases, with 8 bases sitting between them. Germline-derived CDR1 and CDR2 are LNHDA and SQIVND (reference sequence).

V and J are TRBV28 and TRBJ2-7, with 10 nucleotides matching TRBD1. Germline V CDR1 and CDR2: MDHEN, SYDVKM. The length of the CDR3 is 14 residues. Trimming took 5 bases from V and 2 from J; bases not matched to a gene: 3. CDR3 residues: CASSGDRGTYEQYF. The CDR3 DNA is TGTGCCAGCAGTGGGGACAGGGGTACCTACGAGCAGTACTTC. The full variable domain, rest sourced from reference TRBV28 and TRBJ2-7, is DVKVTQSSRYLVKRTGEKVFLECVQDMDHENMFWYRQDPGLGLRLIYFSYDVKMKEKGDIPEGYSVSREKKERFSLILESASTNQTSMYLCASSGDRGTYEQYFGPGTRLTVT.

This clone was picked up a small number of times. J is TRBJ1-2 and V is TRBV7-9, with D hard to call. Germline CDR1 SEHNR, CDR2 FQNEAQ (reference sequence). The CDR3 has 14 amino acids. V was clipped by 0 bases and J by 7 bases, with 12 bases between them. The CDR3 here is CASSLADSVAGYTF. CDR3 in DNA: TGTGCCAGCAGCTTAGCAGACTCAGTCGCTGGCTACACCTTC.

This chain uses TRBV7-9 with TRBJ1-6; possibly TRBD1 for D (6 bases). The ends were cut back, 4 bases at V and 0 bases at J, with 16 bases in the middle. The CDR3 is made up of 18 amino acids. The germline gives CDR1 SEHNR, CDR2 FQNEAQ (reference sequence). CDR3 DNA: TGTGCCAGCAGCTCCATGACTCAGGGGTCCTCCTATAATTCACCCCTCCACTTT. Its protein product is CASSSMTQGSSYNSPLHF.

The rearrangement links TRBV5-5 to TRBJ1-4; D ambiguous. Trimming stripped 0 bases from V and 7 bases from J, with 10 bases between. The CDR3 contains 14 residues. The germline CDR1 and CDR2 sequences are SGHKS and YYEKEE (reference sequence). CDR3 sequence (DNA): TGTGCCAGCAGCTTGGATCTAGGAGGTGAAAAACTGTTTTTT. Amino acids: CASSLDLGGEKLFF.

The rearrangement links TRBV9 to TRBJ2-1, with TRBD2 matching 12 bases. V shed 4 bases and J 1 base; nucleotides not matched to a gene: 12. Germline assignment: CDR1 SGDLS and CDR2 YYNGEE. This CDR3 is 19 amino acids long. CDR3 region: CASSPTTSGGTTSYNEQFF. The DNA of the CDR3 is TGTGCCAGCAGCCCGACTACTAGCGGGGGGACGACATCCTACAATGAGCAGTTCTTC.

The rearrangement links TRBV5-4 to TRBJ2-2, with 15 bases lining up with TRBD2. The CDR3 length is 18 residues. V lost 5 bases and J lost 3; bases outside the gene matches: 8. Germline V gene lookup returns CDR1 SGHNT and CDR2 YYREEE (reference sequence). In DNA, the CDR3 is TGTGCCAGCAGTTTAGGACTAGCGGGGGGGTTGGACACCGGGGAGCTGTTTTTT. This codes for CASSLGLAGGLDTGELFF.

This sequence joins TRBV5-1 and TRBJ2-7; D not certain. The CDR3 has 16 amino acids. The germline V gene encodes CDR1 SGHRS and CDR2 YFSETQ. Trimming left V 0 bases short and J 5 bases short, with 18 bases between. CDR3 nucleotides: TGCGCCAGCAGCTTGGGATCAGGATCAGGCTTCGACGAGCAGTACTTC. Encoded protein: CASSLGSGSGFDEQYF.

J is TRBJ2-2 and V is TRBV5-1; 10 nucleotides line up with TRBD1. Germline CDR1 reads SGHRS; CDR2 reads YFSETQ. Trimming at V came to 4 bases and at J to 5 bases, leaving 8 bases not matched to a gene. The CDR3 spans 16 residues. CDR3 sequence (DNA): TGCGCCAGCAGCCCTGGGACAGGGGAAGGAACCGGGGAGCTGTTTTTT. Translated, it gives CASSPGTGEGTGELFF. Drawing the rest from reference TRBV5-1 and TRBJ2-2, the complete variable domain is KAGVTQTPRYLIKTRGQQVTLSCSPISGHRSVSWYQQTPGQGLQFLFEYFSETQRNKGNFPGRFSGRQFSNSRSEMNVSTLELGDSALYLCASSPGTGEGTGELFFGEGSRLTVL.

The chain joins TRBV11-2 to TRBJ2-5; TRBD2 matches at 8 bases. There are 17 residues in the CDR3. Germline trimming cut 5 bases from V and 4 bases from J; bases unmatched to any gene: 15. In germline, CDR1 is SGHAT, CDR2 FQNNGV. CDR3 sequence (DNA): TGTGCCAGCAGCGCATTGCCGATAGCGGGGCCTGGAGAGACCCAGTACTTC. Translation gives CASSALPIAGPGETQYF. Looking up the rest from reference TRBV11-2 and TRBJ2-5 gives the full variable domain: EAGVAQSPRYKIIEKRQSVAFWCNPISGHATLYWYQQILGQGPKLLIQFQNNGVVDDSQLPKDRFSAERLKGVDSTLKIQPAKLEDSAVYLCASSALPIAGPGETQYFGPGTRLLVL.

As concerns this clone: Other nucleotide sequences in the sample specify the same CDR3. This chain uses TRBV7-6 with TRBJ2-7; 9 bases are shared with TRBD1. CDR3 size: 15 residues. V dropped 5 bases and J dropped 2; count of bases not matched to a gene: 7. Germline loops: CDR1 SGHVS, CDR2 FNYEAQ. CDR3 nucleotides: TGTGCCAGCAGCCCGGAGGACAGGGGCCCCTACGAGCAGTACTTC. This gives the protein CASSPEDRGPYEQYF.

CDR3 protein: CASSTGGALNEQFF. CDR3 DNA: TGCGCCAGCAGTACCGGGGGGGCACTAAATGAGCAGTTCTTC. J is TRBJ2-1 and V is TRBV5-1; 8 bases align to TRBD2. The CDR3 length is 14 residues. Germline assignment: CDR1 SGHRS and CDR2 YFSETQ. V gave up 5 bases and J gave up 7 bases; unmatched junction bases: 8.